These T cell receptor beta chains were read from a single sample in a study of cytomegalovirus exposure and HLA in healthy donors. Produced via immunoSEQ multiplex PCR; TCRdb's table is partial and in-frame only. In the table there are roughly 90,000 clones, approximately 69% of which are singletons. Material: PBMCs. The receptors originated from a man aged 30-40 years in good health and CMV-seropositive. Each CDR3 is given with its conserved first and last residue. D genes are given only for firm matches. Not every row has a clone size; where given, it reads once, few, many or a size class.

j_gene,d_gene,abundance,v_gene,CDR3nt,CDR3aa
TRBJ2-1,TRBD2,few,TRBV7-2,TGTGCCAGCAGCTTGAGCGGGGGGCTCTACAATGAGCAGTTCTTC,CASSLSGGLYNEQFF
TRBJ2-6,NA,NA,TRBV29-1,TGCAGCGTTGAGGCGGGGAGAGGGGCCAACGTCCTGACTTTC,CSVEAGRGANVLTF
TRBJ1-2,TRBD1,NA,TRBV7-9,TGTGCCAGCAGCTTAGGGGGACAGGGGGCGCATCTCTATGGCTACACCTTC,CASSLGGQGAHLYGYTF
TRBJ2-3,NA,NA,TRBV11-2,TGTGCCAGCAGCTTAGGGGAGAGGGCAGATACGCAGTATTTT,CASSLGERADTQYF
TRBJ2-1,TRBD2,NA,TRBV5-1,TGCGCCAGCAGCCTGAGCGGGGGTTACAATGAGCAGTTCTTC,CASSLSGGYNEQFF
TRBJ1-1,NA,NA,TRBV15,TGTGCCACCAGCAGAGATATAGCGAACACTGAAGCTTTCTTT,CATSRDIANTEAFF
TRBJ2-2,NA,NA,TRBV2,TGTGCCAGCAGTCTAGGGGTAGCTTACACCGGGGAGCTGTTTTTT,CASSLGVAYTGELFF
TRBJ2-7,TRBD2,few,TRBV5-4,TGTGCCAGCAGCTTGGGGCTAGCGGGCTTAACCTACGAGCAGTACTTC,CASSLGLAGLTYEQYF
TRBJ2-2,NA,NA,TRBV7-3,TGTGCCAGCAGCGCACGACCGGGACACAACACCGGGGAGCTGTTTTTT,CASSARPGHNTGELFF
TRBJ1-1,TRBD1,NA,TRBV4-1,TGCGCCAGCAGCCAAGCCGCACAGGGGAGGAACACTGAAGCTTTCTTT,CASSQAAQGRNTEAFF
TRBJ2-7,TRBD2,NA,TRBV19,TGTGCCAGTAGTCCACAAGGGGCGGGAGCCTACGAGCAGTACTTC,CASSPQGAGAYEQYF
TRBJ1-3,NA,once,TRBV9,TGTGCCAGCAGCGTAGGGGTAAAGGGGGGAAACACCATATATTTT,CASSVGVKGGNTIYF
TRBJ1-5,NA,NA,TRBV10-2,TGCGCCAGCAGTGAGCCTCAACGGCAGGGGCGCCAGCCCCAGCATTTT,CASSEPQRQGRQPQHF
TRBJ1-5,TRBD1,NA,TRBV19,TGTGCCAGTAGGAGAACAGGGGCAAATCAGCCCCAGCATTTT,CASRRTGANQPQHF
TRBJ1-4,TRBD1,NA,TRBV7-8,TGTGCCAGCAGCAGAACCCGGGGTCAGAGGGGGCGTACCAGTAATGAAAAACTGTTTTTT,CASSRTRGQRGRTSNEKLFF
TRBJ1-2,NA,NA,TRBV7-9,TGTGCCAGCAGCTGGAACAAAGGGACATTCGAAACTAACTATGGCTACACCTTC,CASSWNKGTFETNYGYTF
TRBJ2-7,NA,NA,TRBV6-5,TGTGCCAGCAGCCTCGGACTCGACTACGAGCAGTACTTC,CASSLGLDYEQYF
TRBJ2-1,TRBD2,NA,TRBV4-1,TGCGCCAGCAGCCAGGCTAGCGGGAGTACGCAGTTCTTC,CASSQASGSTQFF
TRBJ2-6,NA,NA,TRBV27,TGTGCCAGCAGTATGGCAGCTGGGGCCAACGTCCTGACTTTC,CASSMAAGANVLTF
TRBJ1-4,NA,NA,TRBV30,TGTGCCTGGACACGGTCTAATGAAAAACTGTTTTTT,CAWTRSNEKLFF
TRBJ2-6,NA,NA,TRBV11-2,TGTGCCAGCAGCTTAAGCATGAGCTCTGGGGCCAACGTCCTGACTTTC,CASSLSMSSGANVLTF
TRBJ1-3,TRBD1,few,TRBV9,TGTGCCAGCAGCGCACTGACAGGGGGCACGGGAAACACCATATATTTT,CASSALTGGTGNTIYF
TRBJ2-3,TRBD2,NA,TRBV2,TGTGCCAGCAGTGTATTACTAGCGTCAGATACGCAGTATTTT,CASSVLLASDTQYF
TRBJ2-1,NA,NA,TRBV5-6,TGTGCCAGCACCAGGTTTCTGTACAATGAGCAGTTCTTC,CASTRFLYNEQFF
TRBJ1-4,TRBD1,NA,TRBV4-3,TGCGCCAGCAGCCGCGGGACAGGGGGCTCGGAGAGAAAACTGTTTTTT,CASSRGTGGSERKLFF
TRBJ2-7,NA,NA,TRBV4-1,TGCGCCAGCAGCGAAACCGACTTAGCCTACGAGCAGTACTTC,CASSETDLAYEQYF
TRBJ2-1,TRBD2,NA,TRBV30,TGTGCTTTGACGGGACTATCGAATGAGCAGTTCTTC,CALTGLSNEQFF
TRBJ2-7,NA,NA,TRBV5-6,TGTGCCAGCAGCTCCTCGTCCTACGAGCAGTACTTC,CASSSSSYEQYF
TRBJ2-1,NA,NA,TRBV15,TGTGCCACCAGCAGAGTCGACGGGAATGAGCAGTTCTTC,CATSRVDGNEQFF
TRBJ1-1,NA,NA,TRBV6-6,TGTGCCAGCAGTTACACCAGGGGGAACACTGAAGCTTTCTTT,CASSYTRGNTEAFF
TRBJ1-2,TRBD1,NA,TRBV2,TGTGCCAGCAGTCGACGAAGGACAGGGGAGACCTACACCTTC,CASSRRRTGETYTF
TRBJ2-3,NA,NA,TRBV29-1,TGCAGCGTTGACGAGGGAGGCACAGATACGCAGTATTTT,CSVDEGGTDTQYF